A selection of T cell receptor beta chains follows, all from one sample in a study of cytomegalovirus exposure and HLA in healthy donors. Produced via immunoSEQ multiplex PCR; TCRdb's table is partial and in-frame only. This sample yields around 130,000 clones, of which about 80% are seen a single time; about 1.7% belongs to the top ten. Material for sequencing was PBMCs. The source is a man aged 35-49 years in good health and CMV-seronegative. The CDR3 runs from the conserved cysteine through the conserved F or W. Each record gives: D gene, V gene, J gene, clone size, CDR3 DNA, CDR3 protein. D genes are given only for firm matches. Size is stated for part of the rows, as once, few or many counts, or as a class when the clone is expanded.

-,TRBV4-1,TRBJ2-1,-,TGCGCCAGCAGGGCAAGAAGTCCGGATCAGGCCTACAATGAGCAGTTCTTC,CASRARSPDQAYNEQFF
-,TRBV6-5,TRBJ2-5,few,TGTGCCAGCAGCCCCTACGGGGAGACCCAGTACTTC,CASSPYGETQYF
-,TRBV11-2,TRBJ2-5,-,TGTGCCAGCAGCTCCGGGGGGACATACGGAGAGACCCAGTACTTC,CASSSGGTYGETQYF
TRBD1,TRBV29-1,TRBJ2-1,-,TGCAGCGTTGAACTGACAGGGACCAATGAGCAGTTCTTC,CSVELTGTNEQFF
TRBD2,TRBV19,TRBJ2-7,-,TGTGCCAGTATAGCCAGCGGGAGCGTCTCCTACGAGCAGTACTTC,CASIASGSVSYEQYF
-,TRBV9,TRBJ2-3,-,TGTGCCAGCAGCGTAGCTAGCAGGGGTAGCACAGATACGCAGTATTTT,CASSVASRGSTDTQYF
-,TRBV5-1,TRBJ2-3,-,TGCGCCAGCAGCTTGGAAGGGGGGGGTAGCACAGATACGCAGTATTTT,CASSLEGGGSTDTQYF
-,TRBV30,TRBJ2-3,-,TGTGCCTGGAGTAGGAGCTCAGATACGCAGTATTTT,CAWSRSSDTQYF
TRBD1,TRBV11-2,TRBJ2-7,-,TGTGCCAGCAGCTTAGGGGACAGGGGAACCTACGAGCAGTACTTC,CASSLGDRGTYEQYF
TRBD1,TRBV5-6,TRBJ1-5,-,TGTGCCAGCAGCTTGGGACAGGGCGGACAGCCCCAGCATTTT,CASSLGQGGQPQHF
TRBD2,TRBV30,TRBJ2-3,-,TGTGCCTGGGGACTAGCGGGGGACACAGATACGCAGTATTTT,CAWGLAGDTDTQYF
TRBD1,TRBV30,TRBJ2-7,once,TGTGCCTGGAGTAAAATTAGTACCTCGGACAGGAGGACCTACGAGCAGTACTTC,CAWSKISTSDRRTYEQYF
TRBD1,TRBV9,TRBJ2-5,-,TGTGCCAGCAGCGTTGGACAGGGGGCCATGGAGACCCAGTACTTC,CASSVGQGAMETQYF
-,TRBV7-2,TRBJ1-2,-,TGTGCCAGCAGCGCCACATACGAGGGCGGCTACACCTTC,CASSATYEGGYTF
-,TRBV5-6,TRBJ1-1,-,TGTGCCAGCAGCCCGGATAGTGGGCTTGACACTGAAGCTTTCTTT,CASSPDSGLDTEAFF
-,TRBV15,TRBJ2-2,-,TGTGCCACCAGCAAACTGACCGGGGAGCTGTTTTTT,CATSKLTGELFF
TRBD1,TRBV19,TRBJ1-2,-,TGTGCCAGTAGTGCCGGGACAGGGGGAGGCTACACCTTC,CASSAGTGGGYTF
TRBD2,TRBV7-9,TRBJ2-1,few,TGTGCCAGCAGCTTAAGTCCACTAGCGGCCTACAATGAGCAGTTCTTC,CASSLSPLAAYNEQFF
-,TRBV18,TRBJ1-1,-,TGTGCCAGCTCACCATTGATAACCCCGGAGGGCACTGAAGCTTTCTTT,CASSPLITPEGTEAFF
TRBD1,TRBV6-6,TRBJ1-3,-,TGTGCCAGCAGTCCGGGACAGAGACACACCATATATTTT,CASSPGQRHTIYF
TRBD2,TRBV11-1,TRBJ2-1,-,TGTGCCAGCAGCCAACCGTGGCGGGAGGGCCGCAGTGAGCAGTTCTTC,CASSQPWREGRSEQFF
-,TRBV25-1,TRBJ2-2,-,TGTGCCAGCAGTAGGAGCACCGGGGAGCTGTTTTTT,CASSRSTGELFF
-,TRBV27,TRBJ1-1,-,TGTGCCAGCAGTTTATTGCAGGGTCCCCCAGTTGAAGCTTTCTTT,CASSLLQGPPVEAFF
TRBD2,TRBV9,TRBJ2-1,-,TGTGCCAGCAGCGGGACTAGCGCTTACAATGAGCAGTTCTTC,CASSGTSAYNEQFF
-,TRBV9,TRBJ2-3,-,TGTGCCAGCAGCGTAGAGACGGCGGGCGATACGCAGTATTTT,CASSVETAGDTQYF
TRBD1,TRBV29-1,TRBJ1-3,few,TGCAGCGTTGCTGGGACAGGGCTTAACTCTGGAAACACCATATATTTT,CSVAGTGLNSGNTIYF
-,TRBV19,TRBJ1-1,-,TGTGCCAGTAGCCCGGGACAGAACACTGAAGCTTTCTTT,CASSPGQNTEAFF
TRBD2,TRBV15,TRBJ2-3,-,TGTGCCACCAGCCCTAGCGGGGGCGAGTGGAAGGATACGCAGTATTTT,CATSPSGGEWKDTQYF
TRBD2,TRBV28,TRBJ2-7,-,TGTGCCAGCAGTTTCCGGGGACTAGCGGGGGAGCAGTACTTC,CASSFRGLAGEQYF
TRBD1,TRBV5-6,TRBJ2-1,-,TGTGCCAGCAGCTTGGAACAGAGGGGGCACAATGAGCAGTTCTTC,CASSLEQRGHNEQFF
-,TRBV28,TRBJ1-5,few,TGTGCCAGCAGTCCCCATAGAGGGGAGGGCAATCAGCCCCAGCATTTT,CASSPHRGEGNQPQHF
-,TRBV19,TRBJ2-5,-,TGTGCCAGTAGTTTACAGGCGTCCGAGACCCAGTACTTC,CASSLQASETQYF
TRBD1,TRBV14,TRBJ2-2,-,TGTGCCAGCAGCCAAGAGACAGGGGTGAACACCGGGGAGCTGTTTTTT,CASSQETGVNTGELFF
TRBD2,TRBV5-6,TRBJ2-1,once,TGTGCCAGCAGCTTGAGTTTCGTAGCGGGAGGCCATGAGCAGTTCTTC,CASSLSFVAGGHEQFF
TRBD2,TRBV4-3,TRBJ2-1,-,TGCGCCAGCAGCAAAAGCGGGGGGGCCTACAATGAGCAGTTCTTC,CASSKSGGAYNEQFF
-,TRBV10-3,TRBJ2-3,-,TGTGCCACCCGGGCGGGGGCCGAGGCAGATACGCAGTATTTT,CATRAGAEADTQYF
TRBD2,TRBV28,TRBJ2-7,-,TGTGCCAGCAATACTCTAGCGGGAGATATTTCCTACGAGCAGTACTTC,CASNTLAGDISYEQYF
-,TRBV5-1,TRBJ2-5,once,TGCGCCAGCAGCTTGTTCCGGGAAGGGGAGACCCAGTACTTC,CASSLFREGETQYF
-,TRBV4-3,TRBJ1-4,-,TGCGCCAGCAGCCAAGCACCCCTGGCCACTAATGAAAAACTGTTTTTT,CASSQAPLATNEKLFF
-,TRBV2,TRBJ2-7,-,TGTGCCAGCAGTGAGACAGATTACTCCTACGAGCAGTACTTC,CASSETDYSYEQYF
-,TRBV6-1,TRBJ1-4,-,TGTGCCAGCAGTGGCGATATCGGTAATGAAAAACTGTTTTTT,CASSGDIGNEKLFF
-,TRBV30,TRBJ2-1,-,TGTGCCTTGTCACCGGGTTGGGGTGAGAGGGATGAGCAGTTCTTC,CALSPGWGERDEQFF
TRBD2,TRBV30,TRBJ2-5,-,TGTGCCTGGAGTGCCAATCTAGCGGGGGCCGACCCTTTTCAAGAGACCCAGTACTTC,CAWSANLAGADPFQETQYF
TRBD2,TRBV11-2,TRBJ2-3,-,TGTGCCAGCAGCTTCTTGAGCGGGGGGACAGATACGCAGTATTTT,CASSFLSGGTDTQYF
-,TRBV7-6,TRBJ1-1,-,TGTGCCAGCAGCCCACTATTAAAGGACACTGAAGCTTTCTTT,CASSPLLKDTEAFF
TRBD2,TRBV5-6,TRBJ2-5,-,TGTGCCAGCAGCTTCAGCAGCGGGGCTTACCAAGAGACCCAGTACTTC,CASSFSSGAYQETQYF
TRBD1,TRBV7-9,TRBJ2-1,-,TGTGCCAGCAGCTTAAATTGGGACAGGGGGTTTCACTCCTACAATGAGCAGTTCTTC,CASSLNWDRGFHSYNEQFF
TRBD2,TRBV2,TRBJ2-7,once,TGTGCCAGCAGTGATACGGGAGGGGCTTGGGACGAGCAGTACTTC,CASSDTGGAWDEQYF
TRBD2,TRBV5-1,TRBJ2-1,once,TGCGCCAGCAGCGCTGGCGGGGGGTACAATGAGCAGTTCTTC,CASSAGGGYNEQFF
-,TRBV7-3,TRBJ2-1,-,TGTGCCAGCAGCTTAAGAGGTTCGATGTACAATGAGCAGTTCTTC,CASSLRGSMYNEQFF
-,TRBV6-1,TRBJ1-2,-,TGTGCCAGCAGCCCCACAGGGTTGAATAACTATGGCTACACCTTC,CASSPTGLNNYGYTF
TRBD2,TRBV27,TRBJ2-3,-,TGTGCCAGCAGTTTAGTAGCGGGAGGTCCCCATACGCAGTATTTT,CASSLVAGGPHTQYF
-,TRBV28,TRBJ2-7,once,TGTGCCAGCAGTGGCACTGGGACAAAATTCTACGAGCAGTACTTC,CASSGTGTKFYEQYF